Each of the 12 T cell receptor beta chains below was sequenced from the same sample in a study of identical twins. TCRdb re-derived calls from the 5' RACE reads in MiXCR, one entry per CDR3 protein. The sample holds around 300,000 distinct CDR3 sequences, under 9% seen once. The same sample was also used in a study of yellow fever vaccine responses in identical twins.

The sample comprised memory (CD45RO+) T cells sorted from blood. These receptor sequences come from a woman younger than 35 in good health.

The chain joins TRBV29-1 to TRBJ1-2; no clear D gene. This CDR3 contains 11 residues. Trimming removed 4 bases from V and 6 bases from J, with 9 bases in between. CDR1 and CDR2 (germline): SQVTM, ANQGSEA. CDR3 nucleotides: TGCAGCGTTGGGGGAAAAGATGGCTACACCTTC. It specifies CSVGGKDGYTF.

This clonotype appeared many times. This chain connects TRBV25-1 to TRBJ2-5, with D perhaps assigned TRBD1 or TRBD2 (5 bases each). The CDR3 covers 14 residues. V lost 5 bases to trimming and J lost 1 base, with 11 bases between them. The germline V gene encodes CDR1 MGHDK and CDR2 SYGVNS. The CDR3 nucleotides read TGTGCCAGCAGTTCCGAGGGGTCCCAAGAGACCCAGTACTTC. Protein: CASSSEGSQETQYF.

This clonotype was seen only a few times. This chain joins TRBV28 and TRBJ2-1, with D possibly matching TRBD1 (5 bases). V dropped 6 bases and J dropped 0 bases, with 12 bases sitting between them. This CDR3 region has 15 residues. Per the germline V gene, CDR1 is MDHEN and CDR2 is SYDVKM. CDR3 residues: CASRGQVSSYNEQFF. DNA for the CDR3: TGTGCCAGCAGGGGGCAGGTCAGCTCCTACAATGAGCAGTTCTTC. Variable domain in full (rest from reference TRBV28 and TRBJ2-1): DVKVTQSSRYLVKRTGEKVFLECVQDMDHENMFWYRQDPGLGLRLIYFSYDVKMKEKGDIPEGYSVSREKKERFSLILESASTNQTSMYLCASRGQVSSYNEQFFGPGTRLTVL.

The J gene is TRBJ2-7, the V gene TRBV28; D is possibly TRBD1 or TRBD2 (5 bases each). Between the trimmed V and J ends, which lost 6 bases and 6 bases, there was a span of 18 bases. Germline V gene lookup returns CDR1 MDHEN and CDR2 SYDVKM. CDR3 length: 14 residues. CDR3 region: CASSQFSSGTEQYV. The CDR3 DNA is TGTGCCAGCAGCCAGTTTAGTTCCGGGACCGAGCAGTACGTC.

As regards this clonotype: This likely comes from a read error, as the CDR3 has no conserved phenylalanine or tryptophan at its end. This chain links TRBV12-5 with TRBJ2-3; D possibly corresponds to TRBD2 (6 bases). Germline loops: CDR1 LGHNT, CDR2 FRNRAP. V gave up 0 bases and J gave up 2 bases, with 24 bases separating them. This CDR3 has 20 amino acids. CDR3 in DNA: TGTGCTAGTGGTTTGGTATGGACGGGGACTCCCCGTCTAATCACAGATACGCAGTATCTT. Translation gives CASGLVWTGTPRLITDTQYL.

This clonotype was recorded many times. The rearrangement uses TRBV11-2 and TRBJ2-7, with 7 bases aligning to TRBD1. Losses at the gene ends were 3 bases for V and 2 bases for J; bases not matched to a gene: 19. The germline gives CDR1 SGHAT, CDR2 FQNNGV. The CDR3 contains 19 residues. CDR3 in amino acids: CASSLTYSGTAKSPYEQYV. The DNA of the CDR3 is TGTGCCAGCAGCTTGACCTACTCCGGGACAGCGAAATCCCCCTACGAGCAGTACGTC.

Ten or more counts support this clonotype. The chain employs TRBV4-1 and TRBJ2-2; 14 bases match TRBD2. V was clipped by 3 bases and J by 4 bases; unmatched bases: 7. Germline CDR1 reads MGHRA; CDR2 reads YSYEKL. This CDR3 has 18 residues. CDR3 coding DNA: TGCGCCAGCAGCCAGGGGGGACTAGCGGGGGTCGGCACCGGGGAGCTGTTTTTT. Protein: CASSQGGLAGVGTGELFF.

The chain joins TRBV28 to TRBJ2-1, with 9 bases identical to TRBD1. J gave up 3 bases and V 7 bases, and 7 bases lay outside the gene matches. The CDR3 has 15 residues. Germline CDR1 and CDR2: MDHEN and SYDVKM. CDR3 bases: TGTGCCAGCACCTCGGGGACAGGGAGCTACAATGAGCAGTTCTTC. This sequence encodes CASTSGTGSYNEQFF.

The chain recombines TRBV9 with TRBJ2-1; 10 nucleotides align to TRBD2. Per germline, CDR1 SGDLS and CDR2 YYNGEE. The V and J ends lost 2 bases and 5 bases, in that order; junction bases with no gene match: 1. This CDR3 comprises 14 residues. The CDR3 DNA follows: TGTGCCAGCAGCGTCAGCGGGGGGGACAATGAGCAGTTCTTC. Encoded protein: CASSVSGGDNEQFF.

This clonotype was recorded a few times. The chain is built from TRBV25-1 and TRBJ2-7; no clear D. The CDR3 is 10 amino acids. V was clipped by 3 bases and J by 4 bases, with 1 base between them. Germline V gives CDR1 MGHDK, CDR2 SYGVNS. CDR3 protein: CASSDYEQYF. DNA for the CDR3: TGTGCCAGCAGTGATTACGAGCAGTACTTC.

This clonotype has ten or more counts. V and J are TRBV9 and TRBJ1-1, with 9 positions matching TRBD1. The CDR3 spans 15 residues. CDR1 SGDLS and CDR2 YYNGEE come from the germline V gene. The trim removed 2 bases at V and 1 base at J, leaving 3 bases unmatched. The DNA of the CDR3 is TGTGCCAGCAGCGTGGGACAGGGCCCGAACACTGAAGCTTTCTTT. Protein sequence: CASSVGQGPNTEAFF.

This clonotype has at least ten counts. The V gene is TRBV28, the J gene TRBJ1-2, with TRBD1 matching over 11 bases. The CDR3 runs 14 residues. Germline-derived CDR1 and CDR2 are MDHEN and SYDVKM. V lost 6 bases, J lost 7 bases, and 7 bases stayed unmatched. The CDR3: CASSPPDRGRGYTF. In DNA form, the CDR3 reads TGTGCCAGCAGCCCGCCGGACAGGGGGCGTGGCTACACCTTC.